This T cell receptor (beta chain) was sequenced during a study of cytomegalovirus exposure and HLA in healthy donors. The study ran its PCR with 60 Vbeta and 13 Jbeta primers. Generated by immunoSEQ multiplex PCR, the TCRdb table keeps only in-frame clones and is missing some. Here the sample spans roughly 140,000 clones, 50% to 75% being singletons. V lost 4 bases to trimming and J lost 13 bases; unmatched junction nucleotides: 8. The CDR3 has 14 residues. CDR1 and CDR2 (germline): MNHEY, SVGAGI. The chain combines TRBV6-5 with TRBJ2-5, with 14 bases that match TRBD2. The TCR comes from a woman aged 55-70 years in good health and CMV-seropositive. The sequenced sample was PBMCs. As DNA, the CDR3 is TGTGCCAGCAGTTTAACGCAGACTAGCGGGGGGGGGTACTTC. Translating gives CASSLTQTSGGGYF.